This TCR beta chain was identified during a study of blood T cell repertoires in COVID-19 (dated by TCRdb to the early 2020s). Study-level background: Samples covering the acute and convalescent phases of COVID-19 were provided by collaborators in the United States, Italy and Spain. Subjects who had been exposed to COVID-19, were actively infected with it, or had recovered from it provided the deeply sampled blood TCRbeta repertoires that made up the dataset. Where available, HLA class I and class II types were taken from metadata supplied by the sample provider and were not determined by assay-based typing. A de-identified subject ID, COVID-19 status, age in years and sex were almost always included in the sample metadata. The samples were drawn from two sources: the first 160 participants of the ongoing ImmuneRACE study, and 950 to 1,500 subjects contributed by 6 global collaborators. The prospective study material was composed of cDNA or gDNA derived from T cells, B-cell-depleted T cells, or PBMCs. The repertoires were released in a freely available public database intended as a resource for research on the immune response to SARS-CoV-2. On the study overall, not on this receptor specifically: The quantity of clinical and demographic metadata differed by source and by participant and was supplied without curation.

This clone came up once. No cognate antigen has been identified for it. No base qualities exist here, and no much larger clone lies one base off it. TCRbeta CDR3 regions were amplified from genomic DNA using the immunoSEQ Assay, a bias-controlled multiplex PCR. The source study handled its data this way. Within the assay, amplification of reference gene primers was used to estimate how many nucleated cells each sample contained. To quantify the absolute abundance of each unique TCRbeta CDR3 rearrangement, sequence reads were collapsed and filtered. For each sample, productive Simpson clonality was calculated as the square root of Simpson's diversity index across productive rearrangements. TCRdb mirrors the immuneACCESS table, restricted to in-frame sequences. Some clones are absent from its copies; in checked studies, under half trace to an unresolved V gene, and the reason for the others is unknown. The DNA was the basis for D and trimming; V, J and clone size are from that table. In all, the sample holds over 200,000 clones, and around 85% of those were seen once. The ten most abundant clones make up 18% of the sample.

In the prospective study, participants were roughly 18 to 95 years old, resided in fewer than 25 geographic areas of the United States, and were enrolled through a virtual design. In the prospective study, participants were assigned to cohorts based on the clinical history participants reported in a screening survey and a study questionnaire. Recovered participants in ImmuneRACE Cohort 3 were defined as having two consecutive negative NP/OP PCR tests, clearance from a healthcare professional, or resolution of symptoms. Each participant in the prospective study had whole blood, serum and a nasopharyngeal or oropharyngeal swab collected by mobile phlebotomists. Participants in the prospective study had the option to provide additional blood draws and questionnaires over an approximately 2-month period. Prospective study blood samples were shipped either frozen or at room temperature before DNA extraction.

From its cysteine to its phenylalanine, the CDR3 spans 13 amino acids. The sequence is cut down to CDR3 DNA, 39 bases in frame from base 1. The junction shows trimming of 4 bases on V and 7 bases on J, plus 11 bases between the germline ends. For CDR1 and CDR2, the germline V gene (reference sequence) lists GTSNPN and SVGIG. Recombination connected TRBV30 to TRBJ1-6; the D gene identity is not certain. The origin of this receptor is a man aged 35-49 years who had recovered from COVID-19. Sequenced: PBMCs or T cells enriched from blood (not recorded which). The CDR3 region: CAWKGELNSPLHF. The bases are TGTGCCTGGAAAGGAGAACTCAATTCACCCCTCCACTTT. The entire variable domain, with the stretches around the CDR3 drawn from the reference TRBV30 and TRBJ1-6 proteins, is SQTIHQWPATLVQPVGSPLSLECTVEGTSNPNLYWYRQAAGRGLQLLFYSVGIGQISSEVPQNLSASRPQDRQFILSSKKLLLSDSGFYLCAWKGELNSPLHFGNGTRLTVT.